The 21 T cell receptor beta chains listed next were all sequenced from one sample in a study of T-cell reconstitution after alpha-beta-depleted transplantation in children. Preparing the TCRbeta library involved the use of unique molecular identifiers. MiXCR, run by TCRdb on the PCR reads, gives a single entry per CDR3 protein. The table has a few hundred thousand distinct CDR3 sequences, 20% to 30% seen once. The sequencing used PBMCs, collected before TCRalphabeta/CD19-depleted stem cell transplant. The receptors were gathered from a boy under three years old with Wiskott-Aldrich syndrome, due to receive a stem cell transplant.

This sequence joins TRBV5-1 and TRBJ2-7, with TRBD1 as a possible D gene (5 bases). The V gene lost 6 bases and the J gene lost 1 base, with 11 bases spanning the gap. Germline assignment: CDR1 SGHRS and CDR2 YFSETQ. CDR3 length: 13 residues. CDR3 DNA sequence: TGCGCCAGCACCTACAGGCCTTCCTACGAGCAGTACTTC. It is translated as CASTYRPSYEQYF. The entire variable domain, with the rest obtained from reference TRBV5-1 and TRBJ2-7, is as follows: KAGVTQTPRYLIKTRGQQVTLSCSPISGHRSVSWYQQTPGQGLQFLFEYFSETQRNKGNFPGRFSGRQFSNSRSEMNVSTLELGDSALYLCASTYRPSYEQYFGPGTRLTVT.

This clonotype appeared a few times. This sequence joins TRBV29-1 and TRBJ2-1; D may be TRBD1 (6 bases). The CDR3 has 11 amino acids. Germline V gene lookup returns CDR1 SQVTM and CDR2 ANQGSEA. V was pared by 4 bases and J by 6 bases, with 7 bases between. The CDR3 DNA follows: TGCAGCGTTGCAGGGGTCAATGAGCAGTTCTTC. Translated: CSVAGVNEQFF.

This chain joins TRBV20-1 and TRBJ2-6; unclear D gene. Germline lookup yields CDR1 DFQATT and CDR2 SNEGSKA (reference sequence). The CDR3 runs 15 residues. V was clipped by 2 bases and J by 2 bases, with 10 bases between them. CDR3 in DNA: TGCAGTGCTAGACCTATAGCCCCTGGGGCCAACGTCCTGACTTTC. Amino acids: CSARPIAPGANVLTF.

Many counts were recorded for this clonotype. V and J are TRBV5-1 and TRBJ2-1; D might be TRBD2 (6 bases). The germline gives CDR1 SGHRS, CDR2 YFSETQ. V was trimmed by 4 bases and J by 3 bases, leaving 14 bases between them. The length of the CDR3 is 15 residues. For the CDR3, the DNA is TGCGCCAGCAGCCTACGGGAGAAGGGCTACAATGAGCAGTTCTTC. It yields the protein CASSLREKGYNEQFF.

This chain connects TRBV5-1 to TRBJ2-7, with 7 bases lining up with TRBD2. Germline CDR1 and CDR2: SGHRS and YFSETQ. The trim removed 0 bases at V and 3 bases at J, leaving 12 bases unmatched. The CDR3 is 17 amino acids. The DNA of the CDR3 is TGCGCCAGCAGCTTGGGGGTACTAGCGAACACCAACTACGAGCAGTACTTC. Translated: CASSLGVLANTNYEQYF.

This clonotype has more than one count but fewer than ten. The chain couples TRBV11-2 to TRBJ1-3, with TRBD1 as a possible D gene (6 bases). Germline-derived CDR1 and CDR2 are SGHAT and FQNNGV. Trimming removed 5 bases at V and 2 bases at J, with 25 bases between. The CDR3 runs to 19 residues. CDR3 nucleotide sequence: TGTGCCAGCAGCGCGAGGGGGGGCCTAAGTCTTGGAGCTGGAAACACCATATATTTT. Its protein is CASSARGGLSLGAGNTIYF.

The chain carries TRBV27 and TRBJ2-3, with 10 bases aligning to TRBD2. The V gene end was trimmed by 3 bases and the J gene end by 0 bases; junction bases not matched to a gene: 3. Germline assignment: CDR1 MNHEY and CDR2 SMNVEV (reference sequence). The CDR3 extends over 16 amino acids. This CDR3 is CASSFLAGGSTDTQYF. CDR3 DNA sequence: TGTGCCAGCAGTTTTTTAGCGGGAGGTAGCACAGATACGCAGTATTTT.

The rearrangement links TRBV4-2 to TRBJ2-3; 7 nucleotides agree with TRBD1. Trimming at V came to 1 base and at J to 1 base, leaving 5 bases not matched to a gene. This CDR3 has 16 amino acids. Germline CDR1 LGHNA, CDR2 YNFKEQ. The CDR3 sequence is CASSQGVGTGTDTQYF. The CDR3 DNA reads as TGTGCCAGCAGCCAAGGCGTTGGGACAGGCACAGATACGCAGTATTTT.

This clonotype was seen more than once but under ten times. CDR3 sequence (DNA): TGTGCCAGCAGCTTCTCGCCGGGTAGATCTGTGCTCAGCGCAGATACGCAGTATTTT. Its translation: CASSFSPGRSVLSADTQYF. The chain carries TRBV11-1 and TRBJ2-3, with D unresolved. The CDR3 loop spans 19 amino acids. Per germline, CDR1 SGHAT and CDR2 FQDESV (reference sequence). Trimming left V 3 bases short and J 4 bases short, with 26 bases between.

This rearrangement joins TRBV11-2 to TRBJ2-7; 7 nucleotides match TRBD2. Germline V gene sequence: CDR1 SGHAT, CDR2 FQNNGV. V dropped 0 bases and J dropped 0; count of bases not matched to a gene: 2. This CDR3 spans 15 amino acids. The CDR3: CASSLDRGSSYEQYF. Here the CDR3 DNA reads TGTGCCAGCAGCTTAGATCGCGGGAGCTCCTACGAGCAGTACTTC.

J is TRBJ2-3 and V is TRBV12-3 or TRBV12-4, with D possibly being TRBD2 (5 bases). The CDR3 has 13 residues. V was trimmed by 1 base and J by 4 bases, leaving 6 bases between them. This chain's CDR3 is CASSLVLADTQYF. In DNA, the CDR3 is TGTGCCAGCAGTTTAGTACTAGCAGATACGCAGTATTTT.

CDR3 protein: CASSPRQGKDTEAFF. The CDR3, as DNA: TGTGCCAGCAGCCCCCGACAGGGAAAGGACACTGAAGCTTTCTTT. The chain carries TRBV7-8 and TRBJ1-1, with 7 bases lining up with TRBD1. V lost 5 bases to trimming and J lost 3 bases; unmatched junction nucleotides: 9. CDR1 is SGHVS, CDR2 FQNEAQ, per germline. The CDR3 extends over 15 amino acids.

The rearrangement uses TRBV28 and TRBJ2-3; TRBD2 matches at 12 bases. V shed 4 bases, J shed 4 bases, and the junction held 6 bases outside the gene matches. CDR1 and CDR2 from the germline V gene are MDHEN and SYDVKM. The CDR3 spans 16 residues. CDR3 in amino acids: CASSSELAGGPDTQYF. The CDR3 nucleotides read TGTGCCAGCAGTTCAGAACTAGCGGGAGGACCAGATACGCAGTATTTT.

The V gene is TRBV4-2, the J gene TRBJ2-4; 9 bases line up with TRBD2. The ends lost 1 base at V and 5 bases at J; junction bases unmatched: 15. CDR1 and CDR2 (germline): LGHNA, YNFKEQ. The CDR3 runs to 19 residues. The CDR3 is CASSQGFTTTSGSQNIQYF. The DNA of the CDR3 is TGTGCCAGCAGCCAAGGGTTCACGACGACTAGCGGATCGCAAAACATTCAGTACTTC.

This chain joins TRBV5-1 and TRBJ2-1, with 8 bases that match TRBD1. This CDR3 has 15 amino acids. Trimming took 4 bases from V and 6 from J; bases not matched to a gene: 9. Germline CDR1 reads SGHRS; CDR2 reads YFSETQ. CDR3 coding DNA: TGCGCCAGCAGCCCGGGGGACAGGTCAGGCAATGAGCAGTTCTTC. Residues: CASSPGDRSGNEQFF.

There are a few counts of this clonotype. This chain uses TRBV7-9 with TRBJ2-7, with D unresolved. Germline loops: CDR1 SEHNR, CDR2 FQNEAQ (reference sequence). Trimming took off 5 bases at V and 0 bases at J, with 14 bases between the two ends. The CDR3 spans 15 residues. The CDR3 DNA is TGTGCCAGCAGCCCCTCTTACGGATACTCCTACGAGCAGTACTTC. It codes for CASSPSYGYSYEQYF. Variable domain in full (rest from reference TRBV7-9 and TRBJ2-7): DTGVSQNPRHKITKRGQNVTFRCDPISEHNRLYWYRQTLGQGPEFLTYFQNEAQLEKSRLLSDRFSAERPKGSFSTLEIQRTEQGDSAMYLCASSPSYGYSYEQYFGPGTRLTVT.

This chain links TRBV5-1 with TRBJ2-7; 8 positions match TRBD1. CDR1 and CDR2 (germline): SGHRS, YFSETQ. The trim removed 4 bases at V and 2 bases at J, leaving 14 bases unmatched. This CDR3 spans 17 amino acids. The CDR3 nucleotides are TGCGCCAGCAGCCCATCTAGCAGGACAGGGAGACCCTACGAGCAGTACTTC. This translates into CASSPSSRTGRPYEQYF.

This sequence joins TRBV3-1 and TRBJ1-2; 10 bases match TRBD1. Germline CDR1 is LGHDT and CDR2 is YNNKEL (reference sequence). This CDR3 region has 14 residues. The V segment lost 4 bases and the J segment 7 bases; nucleotides outside the gene matches: 6. The CDR3 nucleotides are TGTGCCAGCAGCCGGGACAGGGGTTATCGTGGCTACACCTTC. Encoded protein: CASSRDRGYRGYTF.

This clonotype has just a few counts. The CDR3 nucleotides are TGCGCCAGCAGCCAAGGGCTAGCGGGAGGGCTATACAATGAGCAGTTCTTC. Translating gives CASSQGLAGGLYNEQFF. The genes are TRBV5-1 and TRBJ2-1; the match to TRBD2 covers 12 bases. Germline V gene lookup returns CDR1 SGHRS and CDR2 YFSETQ. V was clipped by 4 bases and J by 4 bases; unmatched bases: 9. The CDR3 spans 17 residues.

This chain uses TRBV5-1 with TRBJ2-1; the match to TRBD1 covers 9 bases. V lost 0 bases to trimming and J lost 9 bases; unmatched junction nucleotides: 4. Germline V lookup: CDR1 SGHRS, CDR2 YFSETQ. This CDR3 region has 14 residues. The CDR3 is CASSLGDRETEQFF. The CDR3 nucleotides are TGCGCCAGCAGCTTGGGGGACAGGGAAACTGAGCAGTTCTTC.

This clonotype was found a few times. This chain uses TRBV2 with TRBJ2-1; TRBD2 aligns across 12 bases. CDR1 is SNHLY and CDR2 is FYNNEI in the germline V gene. V lost 7 bases to trimming and J lost 9 bases; unmatched junction nucleotides: 4. The CDR3 spans 13 residues. The CDR3 loop is CASTSGRAVEQFF. The CDR3 nucleotides are TGTGCCAGCACTAGCGGGAGGGCCGTTGAGCAGTTCTTC.